The present T cell receptor (beta chain) was sequenced within a study of response to subunit inactivated influenza vaccine. By sample fraction, this clonotype is medium-sized. Losses at the gene ends were 5 bases for V and 4 bases for J; bases not matched to a gene: 7. The CDR3 length is 15 residues. Germline assignment: CDR1 SGHAT and CDR2 FQNNGV. One entry per CDR3 protein, called by TCRdb with MiXCR from the RT-PCR reads. Among roughly 290,000 distinct CDR3 sequences listed, about a fifth were seen once. This chain connects TRBV11-2 to TRBJ1-1; 10 nucleotides line up with TRBD1. The specimen comprised PBMCs from blood, sampled less than 22 months after vaccination. The receptor comes from a man aged 45 to 75 who received an inactivated influenza vaccine. As DNA, the CDR3 is TGTGCCAGCAGCCCAACGGGACAGGGGTCCACTGAAGCTTTCTTT. It specifies CASSPTGQGSTEAFF.